This TCR beta chain emerged from a study of cytomegalovirus exposure and HLA in healthy donors (dated by TCRdb to about 2017). Turning to the overall study: An earlier analysis of 587 of the donors reported 250 to 350 Gb of sequence data and approximately 110 million unique TCR beta sequences from about 179 million T cells. About 320 gigabases of sequencing data and around 87 million unique TCR sequences were included in an early release covering 550 to 650 HLA-typed donors. Of the 398 genotyped donors, roughly 85% fell in the genetic ancestry cluster associated with self-reported Caucasian donors. The study aimed to test whether cataloging public T cell receptors could reveal signatures of past pathogen exposure. The study profiled the T cell repertoires of some 610 subjects by immunosequencing and related them to cytomegalovirus serostatus. Besides the first cohort of around 700 subjects, a separate validation cohort made up of over 95 different subjects was used. To predict cytomegalovirus infection status, the study brought together high-throughput TCR immunosequencing, statistical association of individual TCRs with disease status, and machine learning. A later analysis re-analyzed previously published TCR beta repertoires from 666 donors and added high-resolution HLA genotyping to study TCR occurrence patterns. The later analysis used no new phenotypic data to find candidate immune exposures, relying instead on TCR beta sequences and their occurrence across donors. An earlier analysis of around 580 of the donors used high-throughput TCR beta sequencing to judge whether each TCR beta V gene segment behaved as functional or pseudogenic. Donor age, sex, ethnicity and CMV serostatus were compiled together with the repertoire data. A later genetic analysis took genome-wide SNP genotypes for about three fifths of the 666 donors and used that subset as a discovery cohort. Every repertoire in the discovery cohort had been generated on one and the same sequencing platform. HLA typing covered class I and class II loci at four-digit resolution. Typing coverage varied by locus: roughly 629-640 donors for A, B, C, DRB1 and DQB1; approximately 500 for DQA1; 606 for DPA1; roughly 450 for DPB1. About five DR-DQ haplotypes were treated as single units for association and clustering because of strong linkage in the cohort. Across about 370 genotyped donors of the cohort, an average of about 240,000 unique TCR beta nucleotide sequences per donor were sequenced, and around 20% of those sequences were non-productive.

Spanning cysteine to phenylalanine, the CDR3 consists of 16 amino acids. Only the CDR3 portion is preserved as DNA: 48 bases, with reading frame beginning at the first base. The germline ends are 18 bases apart after V is trimmed by 6 bases and J by 3 bases. Per the germline V gene, MGHDK is the CDR1 and SYGVNS is the CDR2. What the authors observed across the whole study: In vitro tests confirmed that a few of the cytomegalovirus-associated TCR beta chains recognize cytomegalovirus antigens. The earlier analysis of 587 of the donors excluded some 15 rarely observed V segments, including chromosome 9 orphons, because counts were too low. Most TCR sequences were seen in very few donors, while some public TCRs were found in many individuals. In an earlier analysis of approximately 590 of the donors, most TCR beta V segments were observed in productive rearrangements about 87% or about 30% of the time, broadly matching IMGT annotations. Because HLA typing was unavailable for some donors at each locus, only the typed subset was used in association tests. In both the original and validation cohorts, the classifier was reported to diagnose cytomegalovirus status with high specificity and sensitivity. A further reported finding was that TCR beta sequences accurately predicted the HLA-A and HLA-B alleles for most subjects in the first cohort. A later analysis found that HLA-associated TCR beta chains were more clonally expanded and had lower generation probabilities than equally common non-associated chains. Roughly uniform sequencing depth across donors was assumed in presence/absence analyses, although this assumption may not hold. At a false discovery rate of 0.05, a later analysis linked some 17,000 TCR beta sequences to specific HLA alleles. Assigning TCR associations to individual alleles was difficult when HLA alleles, especially DR and DQ, strongly co-occurred. In a later analysis, TCR association rates were found to vary across HLA loci, with the most associated TCRs seen for DRB1 alleles and the fewest for HLA-C alleles. According to the authors, the approach could potentially be generalized to other disease states and immunological phenotypes. For the cohort, immune exposure information was limited to CMV serostatus. Because the 87-base-pair reads could not distinguish some IMGT-functional V segments, including TRBV6-2 and TRBV6-3, those segments were excluded. Linkage disequilibrium might explain the correlated functional status among segregating V segments, but an unknown experimental factor could not be ruled out. According to a later genetic analysis, donors in an Asian-associated ancestry cluster had fewer N-insertions in productive TCRs than the approximately 650-donor mean. An association between a missense DCLRE1C variant and V-gene and J-gene trimming of TCR beta chains was found in a later genetic analysis and replicated in an independent cohort. This cohort had only TCR beta chains sequenced, and the lack of alpha or paired-chain data limited which features could be detected. In a later analysis, most CMV-associated TCR beta chains were found to appear HLA-restricted, with HLA associations seemingly driven largely by CMV exposure. A cluster of highly shared sequence variants was judged likely to represent a technical artifact of the sequencing pipeline. A total of 150 or so TCR beta chains were listed by the study as associated with cytomegalovirus. In a later analysis, several top co-occurrence clusters were reported to appear linked to parvovirus B19, influenza, CMV and Epstein-Barr virus.

The cohort comprised hundreds of healthy bone marrow donors. Cohort members were all nominally healthy when sampled, although unrecorded immune exposures were likely present. CMV serostatus was recorded as positive for 289 and negative for about 55% of the roughly 670 cohort members, whereas no CMV serostatus was recorded for the donor in question. A peripheral blood sample was provided by each donor, and peripheral blood mononuclear cells were used for TCR beta sequencing. Genomic DNA was extracted from the blood cell samples with the Qiagen DNeasy Blood Extraction Kit. Receptor amplification or capture employed the immunoSEQ multiplex PCR assay. For the multiplex PCR, a mixture combining 60 forward primers for TCR Vbeta segments and 13 reverse primers for TCR Jbeta segments was used. The CDR3 region of rearranged TCR beta genes was amplified from genomic DNA with a multiplex PCR assay. The Illumina HiSeq System was used to sequence the amplified TCR beta libraries as 87-base-pair reads. From the authors' description of their analysis: A later analysis counted about 80 million unique TCR beta chains across the approximately 700 repertoires, and some 12 million of these chains were shared by at least two donors. To remove PCR and sequencing errors, raw reads were error-corrected and collapsed into unique sequences using a nearest-neighbor algorithm that merged closely related sequences. To assign V, D and J gene segments, CDR3 sequences were aligned to IMGT reference sequences. For a sequence to be retained, at least a six-nucleotide match to both a V gene segment and a J gene segment was required. A rearrangement was called productive if the CDR3 had no stop codons and remained in frame with V and J, and every other rearrangement was called non-productive. Following IMGT convention, CDR3 was defined as the stretch from the second conserved V-encoded cysteine to the conserved J-encoded phenylalanine. Sequences without an unambiguous match to a single V gene segment were excluded from the earlier analysis of several hundred of the donors. An earlier analysis of about 590 of the donors classified V segments as functional when productive rearrangements were above 56.7% and as segregating when the standard deviation between donors was above 5%. A statistical classification framework was built for diagnosing cytomegalovirus status from the catalog of TCR beta chain sequences. V and J gene assignment, in a later analysis, came from comparing TCR nucleotide sequences with IMGT/GENE-DB human TR gene sequences. The TCRdist pipeline was used in a later analysis to assign CDR3 sequences and most-parsimonious VDJ recombination scenarios. In a later analysis, each TCR beta chain was defined by its CDR3 amino acid sequence together with its V-gene family, and reads lacking a unique V-gene family were excluded. As a way to deal with suspected cross-contamination and a sequencing artifact, a later analysis dropped over 550 nucleotide sequences that were highly shared and had low generation probability. In a later analysis, a clonal expansion index for each public chain was calculated from normalized within-repertoire ranks of inferred template counts. Generation probabilities in a later analysis came from a VDJ recombination model fitted to out-of-frame rearrangements, and those results were checked against IGoR. A later analysis scored TCR-TCR, TCR-HLA and TCR-CMV co-occurrence with hypergeometric tests, applying a repertoire-size bias correction to TCR pairs. A later analysis estimated false discovery rates by permuting HLA or CMV assignments 20 times. In a later analysis, co-occurring TCRs were grouped using DBSCAN, with TCRdist sequence similarity added in when clustering inside HLA-allele-positive subsets. Co-occurrence clustering excluded repertoires with fewer than 30,000 or more than 120,000 public chains, plus five with anomalous nucleotide sharing. Imported from immuneACCESS, the table was reduced by TCRdb to in-frame sequences with V and J called. These copies leave out some clones; in studies compared against another copy, an unresolved V gene accounts for under half, and the cause of the remainder is not known. For V, J and clone size, that table is used; D and trimming come from the DNA. The sample table contains under 200,000 clones; only one count was recorded for 80% to 85% of them. The ten top clones hold roughly 1.9% of the sample.

In its sample, this clone was seen a few times. No antigen is known for it. No qualities accompany the bases; no much larger clone lies one base away. Material for sequencing was PBMCs. The receptor comes from a human donor in good health. In this chain, TRBV25-1 is recombined with TRBJ1-3; matching of 6 bases hints at TRBD1 as the D gene. This receptor carries the CDR3 CASRGQGGAGGNTIYF. The DNA reads TGTGCCAGCAGGGGACAAGGGGGGGCCGGTGGAAACACCATATATTTT.